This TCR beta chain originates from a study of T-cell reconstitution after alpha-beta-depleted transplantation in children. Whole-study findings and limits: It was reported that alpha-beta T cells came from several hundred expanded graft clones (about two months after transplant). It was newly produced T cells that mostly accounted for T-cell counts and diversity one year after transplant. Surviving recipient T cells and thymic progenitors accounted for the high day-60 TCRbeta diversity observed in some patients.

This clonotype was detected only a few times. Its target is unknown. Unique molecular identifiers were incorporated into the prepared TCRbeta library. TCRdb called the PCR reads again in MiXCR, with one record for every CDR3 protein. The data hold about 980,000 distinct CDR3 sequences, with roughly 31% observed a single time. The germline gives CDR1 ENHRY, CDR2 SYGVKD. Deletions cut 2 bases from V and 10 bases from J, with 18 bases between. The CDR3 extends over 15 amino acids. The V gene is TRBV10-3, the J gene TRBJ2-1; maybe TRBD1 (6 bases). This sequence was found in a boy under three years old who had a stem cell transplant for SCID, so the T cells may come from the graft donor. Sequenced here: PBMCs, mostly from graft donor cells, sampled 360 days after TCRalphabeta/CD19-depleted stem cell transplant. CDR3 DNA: TGTGCCATCAGTGAGAGGGGGACGGATAATGACGAGCAGTTCTTC. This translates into CAISERGTDNDEQFF.